The clone carrying this T cell receptor (beta chain) was seen many times. The antigen is not known. The data were taken from a study of human T cells and chemical hapten exposure. The wider study: The sensitizing agent was 2% DPC, placed on roughly 2 cm by roughly 2 cm of upper inner arm skin. Diphenylcyclopropenone was applied weekly to patients' scalps across the roughly 25-week study.

Time point defined: patch test 2, 6 weeks after DPC sensitization. Treatment: therapeutic diphenylcyclopropenone sensitization with weekly scalp DPC. One entry per CDR3 protein, called by TCRdb with MiXCR from the RACE reads. The sample includes about 100,000 distinct CDR3 sequences, about an eighth of them seen just once. General study results and limits: Since the donors had alopecia, their immune response may not be the same as that of healthy people.

Trimming at V came to 3 bases and at J to 6 bases, leaving 9 bases not matched to a gene. This CDR3 region has 15 residues. The V gene's germline CDR1 is LGHNA and CDR2 YSLEER. The chain links TRBV4-3 to TRBJ1-2; TRBD1 matches at 8 bases. This receptor was obtained from a woman aged 40 to 50 with alopecia areata. Some clones in this sample may be carry-over from other donors' samples. The input for sequencing was whole blood, taken in connection with sensitization to the hapten diphenylcyclopropenone (DPC). The DNA of the CDR3 is TGCGCCAGCAGCCAGATACAGGGGGACCATGATGGCTACACCTTC. Residues: CASSQIQGDHDGYTF.